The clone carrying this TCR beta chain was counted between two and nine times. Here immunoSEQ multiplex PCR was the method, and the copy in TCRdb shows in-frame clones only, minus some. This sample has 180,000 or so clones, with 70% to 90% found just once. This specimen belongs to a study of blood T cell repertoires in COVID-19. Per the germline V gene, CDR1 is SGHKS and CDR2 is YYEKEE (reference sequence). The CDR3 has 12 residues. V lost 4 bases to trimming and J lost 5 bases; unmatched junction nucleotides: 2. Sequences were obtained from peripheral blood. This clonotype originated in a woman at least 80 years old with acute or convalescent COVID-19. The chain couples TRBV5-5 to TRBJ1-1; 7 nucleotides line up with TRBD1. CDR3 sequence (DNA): TGTGCCAGCAGCGTGACAGGGACTGAAGCTTTCTTT. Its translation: CASSVTGTEAFF.